Below are 21 T cell receptor beta chains sequenced from a single sample in a study of control samples from healthy donors and cancer patients. Data came from immunoSEQ multiplex PCR; TCRdb stores just in-frame clones and leaves some out. The table has under 65,000 clones, more than 70% seen once; the top ten hold about an eighth. The material sequenced was PBMCs. Receptor source: a woman aged 55 to 70 with lung cancer.

The chain has TRBV5-1 and TRBJ2-7; TRBD2 aligns across 12 bases. The CDR3 length is 15 residues. Germline V gene sequence: CDR1 SGHRS, CDR2 YFSETQ. The junction had 2 bases not matched to a gene; V was cut back by 4 bases and J by 0 bases. Here the CDR3 DNA reads TGCGCCAGCAGCCGGACTAGCGGGAACTCCTACGAGCAGTACTTC. Its translation: CASSRTSGNSYEQYF.

The chain uses TRBV2 and TRBJ1-1; unclear D gene. The CDR3 spans 14 residues. Germline V gene lookup returns CDR1 SNHLY and CDR2 FYNNEI. Trimming shortened V by 6 bases and J by 3 bases, and 14 bases separated the two germline ends. The DNA of the CDR3 is TGTGCCAGCAGCACGGAGGATAGTTACACTGAAGCTTTCTTT. Encoded protein: CASSTEDSYTEAFF.

The V call is TRBV9, the J call TRBJ1-1, with D unresolved. V was clipped by 0 bases and J by 6 bases, with 9 bases between them. The CDR3 covers 13 residues. Germline V gene sequence: CDR1 SGDLS, CDR2 YYNGEE. The CDR3 loop is CASSVESGSEAFF. CDR3 in DNA: TGTGCCAGCAGCGTAGAGTCTGGATCTGAAGCTTTCTTT.

Here the CDR3 reads CASSTPRAGGAYYEQYF. The CDR3 DNA is TGTGCCAGCAGCACCCCGAGGGCAGGGGGCGCCTACTACGAGCAGTACTTC. The chain recombines TRBV7-2 with TRBJ2-7; 8 nucleotides line up with TRBD1. Per germline, CDR1 SGHTA and CDR2 FQGNSA. V shed 5 bases and J 3 bases; nucleotides not matched to a gene: 15. The CDR3 has 17 amino acids.

The chain recombines TRBV7-8 with TRBJ1-2; no clear D. The CDR3 is 17 amino acids. Germline values: CDR1 SGHVS, CDR2 FQNEAQ. V lost 0 bases to trimming and J lost 2 bases, with 16 bases between them. CDR3 sequence (DNA): TGTGCCAGCAGCTTAGCGCGAGGCAGGCGACTAAACTATGGCTACACCTTC. The encoded protein is CASSLARGRRLNYGYTF. Filled out from reference TRBV7-8 and TRBJ1-2, the complete variable domain reads GAGVSQSPRYKVAKRGQDVALRCDPISGHVSLFWYQQALGQGPEFLTYFQNEAQLDKSGLPSDRFFAERPEGSVSTLKIQRTQQEDSAVYLCASSLARGRRLNYGYTFGSGTRLTVV.

The chain combines TRBV6-6 with TRBJ2-7; D gene unclear. The V gene lost 2 bases and the J gene lost 0 bases, with 8 bases spanning the gap. Germline CDR1 and CDR2: MNHNY and SVGAGI (reference sequence). This CDR3 spans 14 amino acids. CDR3 amino acids: CASSYPDASYEQYF. In DNA, the CDR3 is TGTGCCAGCAGTTACCCCGATGCCTCCTACGAGCAGTACTTC.

The chain joins TRBV12-3 or TRBV12-4 to TRBJ2-1; D is uncertain. This CDR3 is 12 amino acids long. V lost 3 bases and J 9 bases, leaving 9 bases between the germline ends. The CDR3 nucleotides are TGTGCCAGCAGTTTGGGCACCGGTGAGCAGTTCTTC. Residues: CASSLGTGEQFF.

This clone showed up just once. The genes are TRBV4-1 and TRBJ1-4; D is perhaps TRBD1 (5 bases). The CDR3 is made up of 16 amino acids. Germline loops: CDR1 MGHRA, CDR2 YSYEKL. V gave up 4 bases and J gave up 0 bases, with 12 bases separating them. The CDR3 bases are TGCGCCAGCAGCCTCCAGGGTGGGACAACTAATGAAAAACTGTTTTTT. Translating gives CASSLQGGTTNEKLFF.

The CDR3 DNA follows: TGTGCCAGCAGTGGTCGGGGGGGCCGGGTGAGAGATACGCAGTATTTT. Residues: CASSGRGGRVRDTQYF. This chain connects TRBV6-1 to TRBJ2-3, with TRBD2 matching 8 bases. CDR3 length: 16 amino acids. Looked up from germline, CDR1 is MNHNS and CDR2 is SASEGT. The ends lost 4 bases at V and 5 bases at J; junction bases unmatched: 11.

J is TRBJ2-5 and V is TRBV5-4; 7 positions agree with TRBD1. Germline V gives CDR1 SGHNT, CDR2 YYREEE (reference sequence). V gave up 5 bases and J gave up 5 bases; unmatched junction bases: 9. This CDR3 comprises 14 residues. CDR3 coding DNA: TGTGCCAGCAGTGACAGGGTATTCGCGGAGACCCAGTACTTC. Translating gives CASSDRVFAETQYF.

To note about this clone: One end of the junction is discordant with germline, which a read error may explain. This sequence joins TRBV7-7 and TRBJ2-5; the match to TRBD2 covers 16 bases. Looked up from germline, CDR1 is SSHAT and CDR2 is FNYEAQ (reference sequence). The CDR3 contains 18 residues. The CDR3 loop is CASSRYPGTSGGAETQYF. For the CDR3, the DNA is TGTGCTAGCAGCCGCTACCCCGGGACTAGCGGGGGGGCAGAGACCCAGTACTTC.

The V gene is TRBV18, the J gene TRBJ1-1, with D possibly TRBD1 on 6 matching bases. V lost 0 bases and J 3 bases, leaving 11 bases between the germline ends. The CDR3 sequence is 15 residues long. Germline V gene lookup returns CDR1 KGHSH and CDR2 LQKENI. The CDR3 region has the DNA TGTGCCAGCTCACCACCCGGAGGGGGTGACACTGAAGCTTTCTTT. This codes for CASSPPGGGDTEAFF.

V gene TRBV18 combines with J gene TRBJ2-3; D is unresolved. V lost 6 bases to trimming and J lost 2 bases, with 6 bases between them. CDR1 and CDR2 from the germline V gene are KGHSH and LQKENI. The CDR3 has 12 residues. The DNA for the CDR3 is TGTGCCAGCTCCCTGGTCACAGATACGCAGTATTTT. It is translated as CASSLVTDTQYF.

The chain has TRBV7-2 and TRBJ1-2; 8 positions agree with TRBD1. Trimming removed 5 bases from V and 2 bases from J; junction bases left unmatched: 7. Germline V lookup: CDR1 SGHTA, CDR2 FQGNSA. The CDR3 consists of 15 residues. The CDR3: CASSKGTGANYGYTF. The CDR3 DNA sequence: TGTGCCAGCAGCAAAGGGACAGGCGCGAACTATGGCTACACCTTC.

The chain joins TRBV5-4 to TRBJ1-6, with 9 bases identical to TRBD1. The V segment lost 4 bases and the J segment 10 bases; nucleotides outside the gene matches: 12. In germline, CDR1 is SGHNT, CDR2 YYREEE (reference sequence). The CDR3 consists of 16 residues. In DNA form, the CDR3 reads TGTGCCAGCAGCGCACGTACAGGGGGCGCAGACTCACCCCTCCACTTT. It encodes CASSARTGGADSPLHF.

The V and J genes are TRBV5-1 and TRBJ2-5; D unresolved. Germline V lookup: CDR1 SGHRS, CDR2 YFSETQ. Trimming removed 4 bases at V and 0 bases at J, with 10 bases between. There are 14 residues in the CDR3. As DNA, the CDR3 is TGCGCCAGCAGCCTGGACGGCTACCAAGAGACCCAGTACTTC. Protein: CASSLDGYQETQYF.

This clone has just a few counts. The chain joins TRBV7-2 to TRBJ1-3; D perhaps matches TRBD1 (5 bases). This CDR3 has 17 amino acids. V shed 4 bases and J shed 5 bases, with 21 bases lying between them. Looked up from germline, CDR1 is SGHTA and CDR2 is FQGNSA. In DNA, the CDR3 is TGTGCCAGCAGCTCCTCCGCCCTCCGGGACCGGAGAAACACCATATATTTT. This codes for CASSSSALRDRRNTIYF.

The J gene is TRBJ2-7, the V gene TRBV27, with TRBD2 matching over 14 bases. The junction had 8 bases not matched to a gene; V was cut back by 3 bases and J by 1 base. CDR1 and CDR2 (germline): MNHEY, SMNVEV (reference sequence). CDR3 size: 18 residues. The CDR3 DNA reads as TGTGCCAGCAGTTTCCTCACCCGGACTAGCGGGAGGTCCTACGAGCAGTACTTC. It specifies CASSFLTRTSGRSYEQYF.

The chain is built from TRBV5-6 and TRBJ1-1, with D possibly TRBD1 on 5 matching bases. CDR3 length: 14 amino acids. V lost 4 bases to trimming and J lost 3 bases, with 13 bases between them. The germline V gene encodes CDR1 SGHDT and CDR2 YYEEEE. The CDR3 loop is CASSRSGGYTEAFF. CDR3 bases: TGTGCCAGCAGCCGAAGTGGGGGATACACTGAAGCTTTCTTT.

The V gene is TRBV11-2, the J gene TRBJ2-7, with 7 bases identical to TRBD1. Per the germline V gene, CDR1 is SGHAT and CDR2 is FQNNGV. CDR3 size: 14 residues. With V trimmed by 3 bases and J by 4 bases, 6 bases remained unmatched. The CDR3 DNA reads TGTGCCAGCAGCTTCGGGACAGCAGTATACGAGCAGTACTTC. Translating it yields CASSFGTAVYEQYF.

The chain couples TRBV24-1 to TRBJ1-5, with a weak D call TRBD1 (6 bases). Trimming removed 3 bases at V and 2 bases at J, with 16 bases between. The CDR3 runs 17 residues. CDR1 is KGHDR and CDR2 is SFDVKD in the germline V gene. DNA of the CDR3: TGTGCCACCAGTGATCGAGGAGGGCGACAGGGCAATCAGCCCCAGCATTTT. It is translated as CATSDRGGRQGNQPQHF.